Listed below are T cell receptor beta chains from one sample, sequenced in a study of shared T cell receptors in the human thymus. Produced via immunoSEQ multiplex PCR; TCRdb's table is partial and in-frame only. The profile covers 640,000 or so clones, with approximately 89% appearing a single time and 0.0094% taken by the ten largest. These data were also filed under a second study, of human thymus T cells.

Sequencing used thymocytes. All receptors derive from a boy under two years old with a congenital heart defect. CDR3s include the opening cysteine and the closing phenylalanine or tryptophan. Fields, in order: CDR3 protein, J gene, V gene.

CDR3aa: CASRDGVDPVNSPLHF
j_gene: TRBJ1-6
v_gene: TRBV4-3

CDR3aa: CASTEGAQRYGYTF
j_gene: TRBJ1-2
v_gene: TRBV5-1

CDR3aa: CASRSAAAGQNIQYF
j_gene: TRBJ2-4
v_gene: TRBV7-9

CDR3aa: CAGGGYTDTQYF
j_gene: TRBJ2-3
v_gene: TRBV6-1

CDR3aa: CASRGLAGGPSEQYF
j_gene: TRBJ2-7
v_gene: TRBV27

CDR3aa: CASITPPGTAPGEDTEAFF
j_gene: TRBJ1-1
v_gene: TRBV28

CDR3aa: CASSLTIETGHNEQFF
j_gene: TRBJ2-1
v_gene: TRBV27

CDR3aa: CASREIRYTGVAYEQYF
j_gene: TRBJ2-7
v_gene: TRBV7-9

CDR3aa: CASSQDGTDRVDEAFF
j_gene: TRBJ1-1
v_gene: TRBV4-1

CDR3aa: CASSSGRDYHTQYF
j_gene: TRBJ2-3
v_gene: TRBV7-2

CDR3aa: CASSFKTSGYEQYF
j_gene: TRBJ2-7
v_gene: TRBV28

CDR3aa: CASSLGTDNYGYTF
j_gene: TRBJ1-2
v_gene: TRBV7-2

CDR3aa: CASSFGTSNEQFF
j_gene: TRBJ2-1
v_gene: TRBV5-1

CDR3aa: CASSSGQGSYEQYF
j_gene: TRBJ2-7
v_gene: TRBV5-1

CDR3aa: CAWTPRGDTRGF
j_gene: TRBJ2-7
v_gene: TRBV30

CDR3aa: CASGLWISGGEPHGYTF
j_gene: TRBJ1-2
v_gene: TRBV12-5

CDR3aa: CASSFQKWQGTLQETQYF
j_gene: TRBJ2-5
v_gene: TRBV13

CDR3aa: CSVIRDRNNEQFF
j_gene: TRBJ2-1
v_gene: TRBV29-1

CDR3aa: CASSLGRREDGNQPQHF
j_gene: TRBJ1-5
v_gene: TRBV7-6

CDR3aa: CASSEKQRNTEAFF
j_gene: TRBJ1-1
v_gene: TRBV2

CDR3aa: CASSRDSPEQFF
j_gene: TRBJ2-1
v_gene: TRBV11-3

CDR3aa: CASSPRNTEAFF
j_gene: TRBJ1-1
v_gene: TRBV11-2

CDR3aa: CAISGQDRGSYEQYF
j_gene: TRBJ2-7
v_gene: TRBV10-3

CDR3aa: CASRKRSEPTDTQYF
j_gene: TRBJ2-3
v_gene: TRBV7-9

CDR3aa: CATSREDRTDTEAFF
j_gene: TRBJ1-1
v_gene: TRBV15

CDR3aa: CASSTPRDRVTYEQYF
j_gene: TRBJ2-7
v_gene: TRBV28

CDR3aa: CASSLAQQGRFAGELFF
j_gene: TRBJ2-2
v_gene: TRBV7-9

CDR3aa: CASSQVVGTRTHEQYF
j_gene: TRBJ2-7
v_gene: TRBV4-2

CDR3aa: CASSWELWRTYPYEQYF
j_gene: TRBJ2-7
v_gene: TRBV7-3

CDR3aa: CASSAATSGRPDTQYF
j_gene: TRBJ2-3
v_gene: TRBV5-4

CDR3aa: CASSFHTTLTGKWDTGELFF
j_gene: TRBJ2-2
v_gene: TRBV7-6